The rows below give T cell receptor beta chains drawn from one sample of a study of tumor-infiltrating lymphocytes in primary liver carcinoma. From the multiplex PCR reads, TCRdb called clonotypes with MiXCR, one entry per CDR3 protein. The table has 300,000 to 400,000 distinct CDR3 sequences, 65% seen once. What was sequenced was peripheral blood. The receptors originated from a man aged 40-50 years with primary liver carcinoma and hepatitis B virus infection. Both conserved end residues are part of each CDR3. A D gene is named only where the DNA matches it firmly. Clone size, where shown, is once, few, many, or a class for clones that have expanded.

D gene,J gene,clone size,V gene,CDR3 DNA,CDR3 protein
TRBD2,TRBJ2-1,many,TRBV10-3,TGTGCCATCAGTGAGTCCGGGACTAGCGGGGCCGTGTACAATGAGCAGTTCTTC,CAISESGTSGAVYNEQFF
.,TRBJ1-5,once,TRBV4-2,TGTGCCAGCAGCCAAGAGTCCGGAGTTAGCAATAAGCCCCAGCATTTT,CASSQESGVSNKPQHF
TRBD2,TRBJ2-7,.,TRBV5-4,TGTGCCAGCAGCGGGGGGACTAACGGGAGGGCCTACGAGCAGTACTTC,CASSGGTNGRAYEQYF
.,TRBJ2-1,.,TRBV11-2,TGTGCCAGCAGTCTAGCGACCGGCTACACTGAGCAGTTCTTC,CASSLATGYTEQFF
TRBD2,TRBJ2-7,many,TRBV12-3/TRBV12-4,TGTGCCAGCAGCTCAGGGACTAGCGGGAGGGGAGAGCAGTACTTC,CASSSGTSGRGEQYF
.,TRBJ2-2,.,TRBV29-1,TGCAGCGTTGGACAGGGTCAACTCAACACCGGGGGGCTGTTTTTT,CSVGQGQLNTGGLFF
TRBD1,TRBJ1-2,once,TRBV5-6,TGTGCCAGCAGCCCGACAGGGAAAGGGTATGGCCACACCTTC,CASSPTGKGYGHTF
TRBD2,TRBJ2-1,.,TRBV6-5,TGTGACAGCAGAAGACTAGCGGGAGGCAGAAATGAGCAGTTCTTC,CDSRRLAGGRNEQFF
.,TRBJ1-1,.,TRBV29-1,TGCAGCGTTGCGACCCAGGGAAACACTGAAGCATTCTTT,CSVATQGNTEAFF
.,TRBJ2-3,.,TRBV6-6,TGTGCCAGCAGTTACCTGAGTTCAGATACGCAGTATTTT,CASSYLSSDTQYF
TRBD2,TRBJ2-2,.,TRBV11-3,TGTGCAGGCAGCTTGATAGCGGGAGGCACCGGGGAGCTGTTTTTT,CAGSLIAGGTGELFF
TRBD1,TRBJ2-2,.,TRBV10-3,TGTGCCATCGGGCCAGGGGGCATGAACACCGGGGAGCTGTTTTTT,CAIGPGGMNTGELFF
.,TRBJ2-1,many,TRBV6-5,TGTGCCAGCGGTCATCAATCCAATGAGCAGTTCTTC,CASGHQSNEQFF
TRBD1,TRBJ1-1,many,TRBV6-1,TGTGCCAGCAGTGAAGCAGGACAGGGTGGCGAAGCTTTCTTT,CASSEAGQGGEAFF
.,TRBJ2-1,medium-sized,TRBV11-2,TGTGCCAGCAGACTTAGCGCCGCGTACAATGAGCAGTTCTTC,CASRLSAAYNEQFF
.,TRBJ2-7,many,TRBV29-1,TGCAGCGTTGTGAAGGAGGGGATCCCATACGAGCAGTACTTC,CSVVKEGIPYEQYF
.,TRBJ2-5,.,TRBV11-2,TGTGCCAGCAGCCTCTCTGGCGGGACTGGCCAAGAGACCCAGTACTTC,CASSLSGGTGQETQYF
.,TRBJ2-2,.,TRBV10-3,TGTGCCACTAAGAGAGGGACCGGGGAGCTGTATTTT,CATKRGTGELYF
.,TRBJ2-1,.,TRBV11-2,TGTGCCAGCAGCCTGACACGGAGCTCCTACAATGAGGAGTTCTTT,CASSLTRSSYNEEFF
.,TRBJ2-5,.,TRBV6-2/TRBV6-3,TGTGTCAGCAGTCCCGAGGCACAAGAGACCCAGTACTTC,CVSSPEAQETQYF